The 26 T cell receptor beta chains in this list originate from one sample, sequenced in a study of quantifying T cell responses using KT2 cells. About the research overall: TCR alpha and beta constant-region primers primed reverse transcription of RNA.

Each cDNA got a UMI-containing oligo ligated at its 3' end. The first PCR ran about 4 cycles with an equimolar RC1.1 and RC1.2 beta primer mix. One entry per CDR3 protein results from TCRdb running MiXCR on the UMI-ligation and nested PCR reads. The repertoire holds approximately 54,000 distinct CDR3 sequences, more than 9% seen once, with 8.5% to 12% in the top ten. Material for sequencing was PBMCs spiked with cells of the T cell clone KT2. The receptors were sampled from a human donor.

The rearrangement joins TRBV4-1 to TRBJ2-1, with D hard to call. Between the trimmed V and J ends, which lost 1 base and 7 bases, there was a span of 8 bases. CDR3 size: 13 residues. CDR1 is MGHRA and CDR2 is YSYEKL in the germline V gene. CDR3 residues: CASSQVLGNEQFF. The CDR3 nucleotides read TGCGCCAGCAGCCAAGTATTGGGGAATGAGCAGTTCTTC.

This clonotype was recorded a few times. CDR3 nucleotide sequence: TGCGCCAGCAGCCCCCGGGACAGGGGGCATGAGCAGTTCTTC. It translates to CASSPRDRGHEQFF. The genes are TRBV5-1 and TRBJ2-1; 12 nucleotides align to TRBD1. The CDR3 sequence is 14 residues long. Germline V CDR1 and CDR2: SGHRS, YFSETQ. V was pared by 4 bases and J by 8 bases, with 4 bases of the junction left unmatched.

For this clonotype: One junction end does not reproduce the germline sequence, and a read error may be involved. The chain carries TRBV11-2 and TRBJ1-1, with D possibly TRBD1 on 5 matching bases. The germline V gene has CDR1 SGHAT and CDR2 FQNNGV. This CDR3 contains 14 residues. The chain's CDR3 is CASSSTTENTGAFF. The CDR3 DNA reads TGTGCCAGCAGCTCCACGACAGAGAACACTGGAGCTTTCTTT.

The chain uses TRBV6-5 and TRBJ1-6; D is perhaps TRBD1 (6 bases). Germline CDR1 MNHEY, CDR2 SVGAGI. The CDR3 contains 14 residues. Trimming removed 6 bases from V and 10 bases from J, with 16 bases in between. The chain's CDR3 is CASSKRGGTSPLHF. For the CDR3, the DNA is TGTGCCAGCAGCAAGAGAGGGGGGACATCACCCCTCCACTTT.

This rearrangement joins TRBV12-3 or TRBV12-4 to TRBJ2-3; 9 bases are shared with TRBD1. CDR3 length: 13 amino acids. The ends lost 6 bases at V and 4 bases at J; junction bases unmatched: 2. CDR3 sequence (DNA): TGTGCCAGCAGGGGACAGGGTGCAGATACGCAGTATTTT. This translates into CASRGQGADTQYF.

The chain carries TRBV7-9 and TRBJ1-1; 7 bases match TRBD1. With 1 base clipped from V and 6 bases from J, the junction kept 8 bases outside the gene matches. The CDR3 has 15 amino acids. Germline V gene data show CDR1 as SEHNR and CDR2 as FQNEAQ (reference sequence). The CDR3 loop is CASSLVEGARAEAFF. The CDR3, as DNA: TGTGCCAGCAGCTTAGTAGAGGGGGCCCGTGCTGAAGCTTTCTTT.

The rearrangement uses TRBV15 and TRBJ2-7; 9 bases match TRBD2. CDR3 size: 14 residues. The V gene end was trimmed by 4 bases and the J gene end by 1 base; junction bases not matched to a gene: 2. In germline, CDR1 is LNHNV, CDR2 YYDKDF (reference sequence). In DNA, the CDR3 is TGTGCCACCAGCACAGCGGGGGGTTCCTACGAGCAGTACTTC. This translates into CATSTAGGSYEQYF.

The chain combines TRBV16 with TRBJ1-6; D not certain. Per the germline V gene, CDR1 is KGHSY and CDR2 is FQNENV. The CDR3 loop spans 15 amino acids. Trimming stripped 0 bases from V and 7 bases from J, with 10 bases between. The CDR3 sequence: CASSQSRVGNSPLHF. The CDR3 DNA follows: TGTGCCAGCAGCCAATCCCGGGTGGGGAATTCACCCCTCCACTTT.

The chain uses TRBV3-1 and TRBJ2-2, with D uncertain. V was pared by 2 bases and J by 6 bases, with 10 bases between. CDR3 length: 14 amino acids. Per the germline V gene, CDR1 is LGHDT and CDR2 is YNNKEL (reference sequence). CDR3 sequence: CASSQSLRAGELFF. CDR3 sequence (DNA): TGTGCCAGCAGCCAATCCCTGCGCGCCGGGGAGCTGTTTTTT.

This clonotype was counted ten times or more. The CDR3 nucleotides are TGTGCCAGCAACCAGGGGAACTATGGCTACACCTTC. Translation: CASNQGNYGYTF. This rearrangement joins TRBV12-3 or TRBV12-4 to TRBJ1-2; TRBD1 might be the D (6 bases). The CDR3 has 12 amino acids. The germline V and J ends were trimmed by 7 bases and 2 bases, with 8 bases remaining between them.

This clonotype has more than one count but fewer than ten. The genes are TRBV11-3 and TRBJ2-1; TRBD2 matches 15 bases. CDR1 SGHNT and CDR2 YENEEA come from the germline V gene. This CDR3 spans 15 amino acids. The J segment lost 7 bases and the V segment lost 5 bases, leaving 3 bases of the junction unmatched. This CDR3 is CASSRGTSGRNEQFF. The CDR3 nucleotides are TGTGCCAGCAGCCGCGGGACTAGCGGGAGGAATGAGCAGTTCTTC.

The V gene is TRBV5-5, the J gene TRBJ2-5; TRBD1 matches 7 bases. The CDR3 runs to 17 residues. V lost 3 bases and J lost 5; bases outside the gene matches: 16. Germline V CDR1 and CDR2: SGHKS, YYEKEE (reference sequence). CDR3 region: CASSSDPDRPEIETQYF. The CDR3 nucleotides read TGTGCCAGCAGCTCCGACCCGGACAGGCCAGAGATCGAGACCCAGTACTTC.

This clonotype came up a few times. This chain uses TRBV20-1 with TRBJ2-7, with no clear D. The CDR3 consists of 11 residues. Germline values: CDR1 DFQATT, CDR2 SNEGSKA (reference sequence). Trimming stripped 3 bases from V and 3 bases from J, with 6 bases between. The CDR3 region is CSASTGYEQYF. The CDR3 coding sequence is TGCAGTGCTAGTACGGGCTACGAGCAGTACTTC.

CDR3 sequence reads: CASSLGGSPLHF. The CDR3 nucleotides read TGTGCCAGCAGTCTCGGGGGTTCACCCCTCCACTTT. The chain combines TRBV6-5 with TRBJ1-6, with a tentative D call TRBD1 (5 bases). V lost 5 bases, J lost 9 bases, and 8 bases lay in between. The CDR3 has 12 amino acids. CDR1 is MNHEY and CDR2 is SVGAGI in the germline V gene.

This clonotype was seen ten or more times. The chain couples TRBV12-3 or TRBV12-4 to TRBJ1-1; tentative D call: TRBD1 (5 bases). V was pared by 5 bases and J by 1 base, with 14 bases between. This CDR3 region has 15 residues. The CDR3 sequence is CASSKEGRKNTEAFF. The DNA of the CDR3 is TGTGCCAGCAGTAAAGAGGGACGGAAGAACACTGAAGCTTTCTTT.

The sample holds a few counts of this clonotype. The gene calls are TRBV3-1 and TRBJ2-2; 10 bases fit TRBD1. Looked up from germline, CDR1 is LGHDT and CDR2 is YNNKEL (reference sequence). Losses at the gene ends were 6 bases for V and 5 bases for J; bases not matched to a gene: 9. The CDR3 has 16 amino acids. The chain's CDR3 is CASRKTGGFYTGELFF. CDR3 DNA: TGTGCCAGCAGGAAGACAGGGGGCTTCTATACCGGGGAGCTGTTTTTT.

The chain links TRBV7-9 to TRBJ2-1; 8 bases fit TRBD2. The CDR3 totals 15 residues. With V trimmed by 6 bases and J by 7 bases, 11 bases remained unmatched. Germline CDR1 reads SEHNR; CDR2 reads FQNEAQ (reference sequence). The CDR3 protein is CASRVAGTLGNEQFF. DNA of the CDR3: TGTGCCAGCAGGGTAGCGGGGACCCTAGGGAATGAGCAGTTCTTC.

The table lists this clonotype with many counts. V and J are TRBV23-1 and TRBJ1-1, with D unclear. TRBV23-1 is known as an ORF, though its function is uncertain. The ends were cut back, 9 bases at V and 4 bases at J, with 18 bases in the middle. The CDR3 runs 14 residues. CDR3: CARAIGLHVTEAFF. For the CDR3, the DNA is TGCGCCAGGGCAATTGGACTCCACGTCACTGAAGCTTTCTTT.

V usage is TRBV6-2 or TRBV6-3 and J usage is TRBJ2-5; D gene uncertain. Germline CDR1 reads MNHEY; CDR2 reads SVGEGT. This CDR3 region has 12 residues. Deletions cut 6 bases from V and 5 bases from J, with 10 bases between. CDR3 loop: CASRFGRETQYF. The CDR3 DNA is TGTGCCAGCAGGTTTGGTAGGGAGACCCAGTACTTC.

This clonotype turned up a few times. DNA for the CDR3: TGTGCCAGCAGCCAAGATCAAGGCACAGCCTCCTACGAGCAGTACTTC. As protein: CASSQDQGTASYEQYF. The chain is built from TRBV4-2 and TRBJ2-7; D uncertain. The V and J ends lost 0 bases and 0 bases respectively, with 12 bases between them. The CDR3 sequence is 16 residues long. Germline assignment: CDR1 LGHNA and CDR2 YNFKEQ.

This clonotype turned up a few times. The chain has TRBV20-1 and TRBJ1-6; TRBD1 agrees at 9 bases. The CDR3 consists of 15 residues. The ends lost 6 bases at V and 3 bases at J; junction bases unmatched: 6. Germline CDR1 DFQATT, CDR2 SNEGSKA (reference sequence). CDR3 protein: CSAERTGVYNSPLHF. The CDR3 coding sequence is TGCAGTGCCGAGCGGACAGGGGTCTATAATTCACCCCTCCACTTT.

At least ten counts were recorded for this clonotype. V is TRBV6-6 and J is TRBJ2-7, with TRBD1 identical over 7 bases. Unmatched junction bases numbered 2, after V lost 5 bases and J lost 7 bases. Germline loops: CDR1 MNHNY, CDR2 SVGAGI (reference sequence). The CDR3 has 11 amino acids. DNA of the CDR3: TGTGCCAGCAGTACACAGGGGGAGCAGTACTTC. Its translation is CASSTQGEQYF.

This clonotype came up a few times. The chain has TRBV5-1 and TRBJ1-1; tentatively, D is TRBD1 (5 bases). V lost 4 bases to trimming and J lost 3 bases, with 19 bases between them. Germline CDR1 and CDR2: SGHRS and YFSETQ. There are 16 residues in the CDR3. CDR3: CASSPLLRLGDTEAFF. The CDR3 DNA reads as TGCGCCAGCAGCCCCCTCCTCAGGTTGGGGGACACTGAAGCTTTCTTT.

The sample holds a few counts of this clonotype. The V and J genes are TRBV7-3 and TRBJ2-5; 8 bases line up with TRBD1. This CDR3 region has 16 residues. Germline values: CDR1 SGHTA, CDR2 FQGTGA. V shed 2 bases and J 3 bases; nucleotides not matched to a gene: 8. The DNA of the CDR3 is TGTGCCAGCAGCTTAGGTCAGGGGGCGAGTGAAGAGACCCAGTACTTC. Translation gives CASSLGQGASEETQYF.

This clonotype was seen a few times. The chain has TRBV10-1 and TRBJ1-1; D remains ambiguous. V was pared by 4 bases and J by 4 bases, with 10 bases between. This CDR3 spans 13 amino acids. CDR1 and CDR2 from the germline V gene are WNHNN and SYGVQD (reference sequence). Written as DNA, the CDR3 is TGCGCCAGCAGTGTGAGGACGAGCACTGAAGCTTTCTTT. Translated, it gives CASSVRTSTEAFF.

The rearrangement links TRBV12-3 or TRBV12-4 to TRBJ1-2; 7 bases agree with TRBD1. The CDR3 loop spans 14 amino acids. V shed 7 bases and J 3 bases; nucleotides not matched to a gene: 8. CDR3 in amino acids: CASNVGGGHYGYTF. The CDR3 nucleotides are TGTGCCAGCAACGTGGGAGGGGGCCACTATGGCTACACCTTC.